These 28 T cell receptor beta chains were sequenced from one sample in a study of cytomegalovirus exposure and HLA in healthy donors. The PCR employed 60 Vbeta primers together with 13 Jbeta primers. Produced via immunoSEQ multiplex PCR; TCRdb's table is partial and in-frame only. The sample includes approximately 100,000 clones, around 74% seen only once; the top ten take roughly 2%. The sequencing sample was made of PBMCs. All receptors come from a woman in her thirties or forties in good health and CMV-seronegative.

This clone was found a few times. Here the CDR3 DNA reads TGTGCCAGCATCCTATCGGAAGCTTTCTTT. It codes for CASILSEAFF. This chain connects TRBV7-3 to TRBJ1-1; D call uncertain. The CDR3 totals 10 residues. Trimming shortened V by 7 bases and J by 8 bases, and 8 bases separated the two germline ends. From germline, CDR1 is SGHTA and CDR2 FQGTGA.

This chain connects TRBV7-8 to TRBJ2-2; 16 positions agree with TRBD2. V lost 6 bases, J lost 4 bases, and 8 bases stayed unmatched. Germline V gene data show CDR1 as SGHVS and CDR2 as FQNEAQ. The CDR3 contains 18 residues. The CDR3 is CASRERGLAGGSTGELFF. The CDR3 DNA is TGTGCCAGCAGGGAGAGGGGACTAGCGGGGGGGAGCACCGGGGAGCTGTTTTTT.

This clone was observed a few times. The CDR3: CASSLADSLAGGPQYF. The CDR3 DNA follows: TGTGCCAGCAGCTTAGCCGATTCCCTAGCGGGGGGGCCGCAGTATTTT. V usage is TRBV7-2 and J usage is TRBJ2-3; 12 bases map to TRBD2. Trimming removed 0 bases from V and 10 bases from J; junction bases left unmatched: 8. CDR1 and CDR2 (germline): SGHTA, FQGNSA. This CDR3 comprises 16 residues.

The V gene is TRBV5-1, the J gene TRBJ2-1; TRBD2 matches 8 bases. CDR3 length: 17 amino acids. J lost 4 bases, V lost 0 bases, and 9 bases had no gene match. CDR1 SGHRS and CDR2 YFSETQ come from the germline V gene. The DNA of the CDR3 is TGCGCCAGCAGCTTGGAAGGAGCGGGAGAAGGGTACAATGAGCAGTTCTTC. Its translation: CASSLEGAGEGYNEQFF.

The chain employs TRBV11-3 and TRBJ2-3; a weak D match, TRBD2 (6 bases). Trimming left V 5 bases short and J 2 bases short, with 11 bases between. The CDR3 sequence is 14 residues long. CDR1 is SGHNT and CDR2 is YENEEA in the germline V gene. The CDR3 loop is CASSPGRDTDTQYF. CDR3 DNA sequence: TGTGCCAGCAGCCCAGGGCGGGACACAGATACGCAGTATTTT.

The CDR3 DNA sequence: TGCGCCAGCAGCTTTACCCTCTCCTACGAGCGGTACTTC. This encodes CASSFTLSYERYF. This chain connects TRBV5-1 to TRBJ2-5; D gene uncertain. Trimming took 2 bases from V and 13 from J, leaving 18 bases between them. The CDR3 covers 13 residues. The germline CDR1 and CDR2 sequences are SGHRS and YFSETQ. The full variable domain, its missing parts supplied by reference TRBV5-1 and TRBJ2-5, is KAGVTQTPRYLIKTRGQQVTLSCSPISGHRSVSWYQQTPGQGLQFLFEYFSETQRNKGNFPGRFSGRQFSNSRSEMNVSTLELGDSALYLCASSFTLSYERYFGPGTRLLVL.

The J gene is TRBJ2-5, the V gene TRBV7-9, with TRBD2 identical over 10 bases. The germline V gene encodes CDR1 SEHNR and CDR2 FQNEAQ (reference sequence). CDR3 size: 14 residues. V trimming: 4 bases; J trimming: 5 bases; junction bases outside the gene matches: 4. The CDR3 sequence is CASSSSGGVETQYF. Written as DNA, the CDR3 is TGTGCCAGCAGCTCCAGCGGGGGGGTTGAGACCCAGTACTTC.

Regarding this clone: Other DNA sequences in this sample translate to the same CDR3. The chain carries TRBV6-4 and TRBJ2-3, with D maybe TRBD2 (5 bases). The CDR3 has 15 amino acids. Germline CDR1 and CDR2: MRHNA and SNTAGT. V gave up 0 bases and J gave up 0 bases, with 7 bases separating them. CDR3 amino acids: CASSDSGGSTDTQYF. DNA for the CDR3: TGTGCCAGCAGTGACTCTGGCGGGAGCACAGATACGCAGTATTTT.

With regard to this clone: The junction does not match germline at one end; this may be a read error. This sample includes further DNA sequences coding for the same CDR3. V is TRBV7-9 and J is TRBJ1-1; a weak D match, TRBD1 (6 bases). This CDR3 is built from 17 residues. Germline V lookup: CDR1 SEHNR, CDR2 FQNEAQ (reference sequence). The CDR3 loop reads CSSRPARDTILNTEAFF. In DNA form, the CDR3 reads TGTTCCAGCAGGCCCGCCCGGGACACCATTTTGAACACTGAAGCTTTCTTT.

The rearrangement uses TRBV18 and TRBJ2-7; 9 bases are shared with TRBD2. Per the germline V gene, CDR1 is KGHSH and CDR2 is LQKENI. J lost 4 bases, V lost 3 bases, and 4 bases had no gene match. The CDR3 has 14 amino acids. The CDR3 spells CASSPAGGPYEQYF. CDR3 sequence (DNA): TGTGCCAGCTCACCGGCGGGAGGGCCGTACGAGCAGTACTTC.

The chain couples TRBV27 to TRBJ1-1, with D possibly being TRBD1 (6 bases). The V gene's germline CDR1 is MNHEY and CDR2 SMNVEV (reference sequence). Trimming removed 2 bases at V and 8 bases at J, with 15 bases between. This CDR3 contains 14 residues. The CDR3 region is CASSLGLGAREAFF. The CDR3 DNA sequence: TGTGCCAGCAGTTTAGGTCTGGGGGCCCGGGAAGCTTTCTTT.

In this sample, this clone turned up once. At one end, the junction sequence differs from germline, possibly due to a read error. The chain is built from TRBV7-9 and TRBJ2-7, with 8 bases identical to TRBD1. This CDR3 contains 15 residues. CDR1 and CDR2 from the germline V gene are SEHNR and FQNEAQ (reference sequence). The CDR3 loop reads CSSSPWTGSMDEQYF. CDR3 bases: TGTTCCAGCAGCCCCTGGACAGGGTCTATGGACGAGCAGTACTTC.

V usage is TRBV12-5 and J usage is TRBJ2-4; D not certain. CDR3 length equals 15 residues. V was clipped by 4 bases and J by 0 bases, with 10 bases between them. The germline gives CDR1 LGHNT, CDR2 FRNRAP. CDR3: CASGSTTLAKNIQYF. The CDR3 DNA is TGTGCTAGTGGTTCGACAACTCTAGCCAAAAACATTCAGTACTTC.

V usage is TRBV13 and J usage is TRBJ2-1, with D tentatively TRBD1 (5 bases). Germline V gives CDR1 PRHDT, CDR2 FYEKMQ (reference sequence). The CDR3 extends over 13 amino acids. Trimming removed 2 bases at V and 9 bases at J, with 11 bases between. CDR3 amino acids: CASSLSQGGEQFF. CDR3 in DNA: TGTGCCAGCAGCTTATCTCAGGGCGGTGAGCAGTTCTTC.

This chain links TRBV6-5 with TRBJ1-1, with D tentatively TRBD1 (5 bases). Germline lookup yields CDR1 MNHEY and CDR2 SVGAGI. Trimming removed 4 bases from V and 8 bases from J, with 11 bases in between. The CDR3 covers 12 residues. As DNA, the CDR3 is TGTGCCAGCAGTTCCGATGGGGCAGAAGCTTTCTTT. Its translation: CASSSDGAEAFF.

The CDR3 loop is CASRIVLGYEQYF. DNA for the CDR3: TGTGCCAGCAGGATCGTCCTAGGCTACGAGCAGTACTTC. This chain links TRBV28 with TRBJ2-7; no clear D gene. The germline V gene has CDR1 MDHEN and CDR2 SYDVKM. The CDR3 totals 13 residues. The V end was cut by 6 bases, the J end by 3 bases, with 12 bases between.

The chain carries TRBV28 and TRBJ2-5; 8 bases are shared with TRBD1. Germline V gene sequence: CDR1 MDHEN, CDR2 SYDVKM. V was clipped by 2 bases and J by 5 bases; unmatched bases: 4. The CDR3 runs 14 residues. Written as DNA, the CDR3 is TGTGCCAGCAGTTTAGCAGGGGGCCGGGAGACCCAGTACTTC. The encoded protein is CASSLAGGRETQYF.

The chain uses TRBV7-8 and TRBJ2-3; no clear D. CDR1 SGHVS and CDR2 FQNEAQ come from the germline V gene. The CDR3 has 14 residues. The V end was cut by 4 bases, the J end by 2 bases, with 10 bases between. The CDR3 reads CASSWARLTDTQYF. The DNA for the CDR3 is TGTGCCAGCAGCTGGGCCAGGCTCACAGATACGCAGTATTTT.

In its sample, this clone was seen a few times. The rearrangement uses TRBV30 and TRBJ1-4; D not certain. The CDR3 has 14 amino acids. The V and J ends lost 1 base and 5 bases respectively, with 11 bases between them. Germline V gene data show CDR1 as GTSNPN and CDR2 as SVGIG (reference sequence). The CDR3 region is CAWSGGPGNEKLFF. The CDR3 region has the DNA TGTGCCTGGAGTGGAGGGCCGGGGAATGAAAAACTGTTTTTT.

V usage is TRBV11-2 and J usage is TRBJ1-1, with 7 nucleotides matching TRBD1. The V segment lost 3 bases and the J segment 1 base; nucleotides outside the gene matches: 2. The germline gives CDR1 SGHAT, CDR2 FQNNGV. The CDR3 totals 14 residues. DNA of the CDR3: TGTGCCAGCAGCTTTGGGACAGCGAACACTGAAGCTTTCTTT. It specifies CASSFGTANTEAFF.

CDR3 in amino acids: CASSLDRNTEAFF. The DNA for the CDR3 is TGTGCCAGCAGCTTGGACAGGAACACTGAAGCTTTCTTT. V is TRBV5-4 and J is TRBJ1-1; D remains ambiguous. The CDR3 runs 13 residues. Trimming shortened V by 0 bases and J by 1 base, and 4 bases separated the two germline ends. Germline V gene lookup returns CDR1 SGHNT and CDR2 YYREEE (reference sequence). Using reference TRBV5-4 and TRBJ1-1 for the parts outside the CDR3, the full variable domain is ETGVTQSPTHLIKTRGQQVTLRCSSQSGHNTVSWYQQALGQGPQFIFQYYREEENGRGNFPPRFSGLQFPNYSSELNVNALELDDSALYLCASSLDRNTEAFFGQGTRLTVV.

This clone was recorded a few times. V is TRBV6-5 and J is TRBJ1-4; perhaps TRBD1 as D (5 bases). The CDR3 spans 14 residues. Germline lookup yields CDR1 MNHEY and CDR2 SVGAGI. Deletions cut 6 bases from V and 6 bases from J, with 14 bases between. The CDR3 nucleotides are TGTGCCAGCAGAAGAGCAGGGCACGATGAAAAACTGTTTTTT. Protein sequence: CASRRAGHDEKLFF.

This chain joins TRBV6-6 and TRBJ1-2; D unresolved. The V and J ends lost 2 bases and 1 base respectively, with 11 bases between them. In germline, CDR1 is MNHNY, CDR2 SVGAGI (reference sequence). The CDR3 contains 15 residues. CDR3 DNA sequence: TGTGCCAGCAGTTACAGGTTACAGAGTAACTATGGCTACACCTTC. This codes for CASSYRLQSNYGYTF.

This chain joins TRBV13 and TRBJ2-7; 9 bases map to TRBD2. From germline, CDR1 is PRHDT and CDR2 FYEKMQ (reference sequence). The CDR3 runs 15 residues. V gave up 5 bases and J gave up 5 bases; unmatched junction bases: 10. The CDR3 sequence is CASSAYGGGAHEQYF. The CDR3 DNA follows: TGTGCCAGCAGCGCGTATGGCGGGGGGGCCCACGAGCAGTACTTC. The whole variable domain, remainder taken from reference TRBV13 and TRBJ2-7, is AAGVIQSPRHLIKEKRETATLKCYPIPRHDTVYWYQQGPGQDPQFLISFYEKMQSDKGSIPDRFSAQQFSDYHSELNMSSLELGDSALYFCASSAYGGGAHEQYFGPGTRLTVT.

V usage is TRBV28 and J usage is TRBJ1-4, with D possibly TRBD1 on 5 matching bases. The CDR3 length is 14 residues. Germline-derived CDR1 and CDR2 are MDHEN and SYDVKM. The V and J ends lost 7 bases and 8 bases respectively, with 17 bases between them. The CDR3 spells CASITRGVEEKLFF. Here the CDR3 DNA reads TGTGCCAGCATCACCCGGGGGGTGGAAGAAAAACTGTTTTTT.

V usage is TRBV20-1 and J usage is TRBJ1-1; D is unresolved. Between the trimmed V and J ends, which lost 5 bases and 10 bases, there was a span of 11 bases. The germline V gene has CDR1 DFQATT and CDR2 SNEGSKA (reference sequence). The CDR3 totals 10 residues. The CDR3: CSAARVGAFF. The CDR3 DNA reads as TGCAGTGCTGCCCGGGTAGGAGCTTTCTTT.

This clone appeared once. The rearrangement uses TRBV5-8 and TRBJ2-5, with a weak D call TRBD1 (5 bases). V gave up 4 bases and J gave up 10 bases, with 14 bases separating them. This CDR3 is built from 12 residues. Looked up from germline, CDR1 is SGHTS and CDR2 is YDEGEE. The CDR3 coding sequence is TGTGCCAGCAGCCGCTGGGGCCGTGGCCAGTACTTC. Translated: CASSRWGRGQYF.

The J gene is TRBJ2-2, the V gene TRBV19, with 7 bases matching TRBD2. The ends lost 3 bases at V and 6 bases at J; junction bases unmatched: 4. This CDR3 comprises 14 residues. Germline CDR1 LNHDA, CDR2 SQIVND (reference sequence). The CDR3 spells CASSIGRDSGELFF. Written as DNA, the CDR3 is TGTGCCAGTAGTATTGGGAGGGACTCCGGGGAGCTGTTTTTT.